This T cell receptor beta chain is from a study of blood T cell repertoires in COVID-19. Overall study: Nucleic acid was either cDNA or gDNA, and it came from T cells, B-cell-depleted T cells, or PBMCs.

This clone occurred a few times. Under the authors' procedure: Amplification of reference gene primers was used by the study to estimate nucleated cell counts. Profiling relied on immunoSEQ multiplex PCR, and the TCRdb table lists in-frame clones only, not all of them. The V and J calls and clone size were taken over from that table, and D and trimming were inferred from the DNA. The table records a few hundred thousand clones, 89% of them present only once. The sequence was obtained from a middle-aged man with acute or convalescent COVID-19. Sequencing input: peripheral blood.

The CDR3 protein is CASSLGRDNEKLFF. CDR3 nucleotides: TGTGCCAGCAGCTTAGGAAGAGATAATGAAAAACTGTTTTTT. This rearrangement joins TRBV11-2 to TRBJ1-4; no firm D call. V was shortened by 1 base and J by 4 bases, with 7 bases between the two germline ends. This CDR3 has 14 amino acids. The germline gives CDR1 SGHAT, CDR2 FQNNGV.